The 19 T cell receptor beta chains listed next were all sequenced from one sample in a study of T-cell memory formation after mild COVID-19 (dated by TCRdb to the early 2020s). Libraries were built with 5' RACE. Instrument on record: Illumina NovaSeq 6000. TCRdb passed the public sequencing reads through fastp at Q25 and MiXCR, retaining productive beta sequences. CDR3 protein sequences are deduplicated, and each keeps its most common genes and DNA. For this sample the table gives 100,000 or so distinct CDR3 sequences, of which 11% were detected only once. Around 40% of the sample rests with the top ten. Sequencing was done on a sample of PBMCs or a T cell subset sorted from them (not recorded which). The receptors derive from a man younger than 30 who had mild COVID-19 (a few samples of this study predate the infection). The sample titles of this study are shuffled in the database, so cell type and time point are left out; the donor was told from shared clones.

The CDR3 DNA follows: TGTGCCAGCTCGACAACGGGCAAGGACTACTTCGAGACCCAGTACTTC. This gives the protein CASSTTGKDYFETQYF. The rearrangement joins TRBV18 to TRBJ2-5, with D tentatively TRBD2 (6 bases). The germline CDR1 and CDR2 sequences are KGHSH and LQKENI. The ends were cut back, 6 bases at V and 5 bases at J, with 22 bases in the middle. There are 16 residues in the CDR3.

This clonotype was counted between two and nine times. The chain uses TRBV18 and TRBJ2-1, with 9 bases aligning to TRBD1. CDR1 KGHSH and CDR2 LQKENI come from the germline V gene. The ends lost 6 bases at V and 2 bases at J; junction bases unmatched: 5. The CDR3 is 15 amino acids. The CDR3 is CASSRDRAPYNEQFF. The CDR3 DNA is TGTGCCAGCTCCCGGGACAGGGCGCCCTACAATGAGCAGTTCTTC.

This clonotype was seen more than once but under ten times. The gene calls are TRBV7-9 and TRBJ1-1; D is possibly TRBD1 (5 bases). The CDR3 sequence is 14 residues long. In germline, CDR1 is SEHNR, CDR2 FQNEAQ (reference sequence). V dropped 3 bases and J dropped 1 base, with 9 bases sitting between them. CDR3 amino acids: CASSLAQGNTEAFF. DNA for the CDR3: TGTGCCAGCAGCTTGGCCCAGGGGAACACTGAAGCTTTCTTT.

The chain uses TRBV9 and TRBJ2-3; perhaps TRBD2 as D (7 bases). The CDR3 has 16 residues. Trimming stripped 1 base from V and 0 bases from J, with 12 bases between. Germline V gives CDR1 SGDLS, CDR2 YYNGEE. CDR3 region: CASSVTGGYSTDTQYF. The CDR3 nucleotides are TGTGCCAGCAGCGTAACGGGGGGCTATAGCACAGATACGCAGTATTTT.

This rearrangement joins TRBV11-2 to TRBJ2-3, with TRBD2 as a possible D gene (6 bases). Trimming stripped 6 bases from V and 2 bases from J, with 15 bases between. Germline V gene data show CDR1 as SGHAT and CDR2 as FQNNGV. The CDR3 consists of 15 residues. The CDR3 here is CASSPKAGNTDTQYF. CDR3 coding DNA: TGTGCCAGCAGTCCTAAGGCGGGGAACACAGATACGCAGTATTTT.

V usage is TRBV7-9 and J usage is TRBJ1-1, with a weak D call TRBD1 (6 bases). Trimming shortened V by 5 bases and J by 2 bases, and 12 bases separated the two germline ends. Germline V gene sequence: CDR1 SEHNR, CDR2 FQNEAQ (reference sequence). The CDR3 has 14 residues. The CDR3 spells CASSAGQTNTEAFF. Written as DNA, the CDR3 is TGTGCCAGCAGCGCTGGACAGACCAACACTGAAGCTTTCTTT.

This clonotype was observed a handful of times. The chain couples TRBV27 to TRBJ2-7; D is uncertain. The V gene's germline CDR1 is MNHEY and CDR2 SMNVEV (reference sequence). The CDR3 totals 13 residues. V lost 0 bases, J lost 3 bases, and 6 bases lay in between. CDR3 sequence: CASSLSVGYEQYF. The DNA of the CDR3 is TGTGCCAGCAGTTTATCCGTAGGCTACGAGCAGTACTTC.

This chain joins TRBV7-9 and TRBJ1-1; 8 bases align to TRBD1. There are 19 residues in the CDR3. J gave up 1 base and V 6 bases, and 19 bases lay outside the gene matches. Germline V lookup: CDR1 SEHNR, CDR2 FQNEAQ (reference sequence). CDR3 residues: CASRDVLGVGQGTNTEAFF. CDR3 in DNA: TGTGCCAGCAGAGACGTTTTGGGGGTCGGACAGGGCACGAACACTGAAGCTTTCTTT. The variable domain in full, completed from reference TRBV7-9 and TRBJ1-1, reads DTGVSQNPRHKITKRGQNVTFRCDPISEHNRLYWYRQTLGQGPEFLTYFQNEAQLEKSRLLSDRFSAERPKGSFSTLEIQRTEQGDSAMYLCASRDVLGVGQGTNTEAFFGQGTRLTVV.

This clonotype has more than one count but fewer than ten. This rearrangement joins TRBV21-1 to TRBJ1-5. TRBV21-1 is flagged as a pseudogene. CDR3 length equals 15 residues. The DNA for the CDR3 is TGTGCCAGCAGCAAAGAGGTTCGTGGGTGTCAGCCCCAGCATTTT. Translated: CASSKEVRGCQPQHF.

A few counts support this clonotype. CDR3 protein: CASIGLNTGELFF. Here the CDR3 DNA reads TGTGCCAGCATTGGGCTGAACACCGGGGAGCTGTTTTTT. The rearrangement joins TRBV12-3 or TRBV12-4 to TRBJ2-2; no clear D gene. This CDR3 contains 13 residues. V lost 7 bases and J 1 base, leaving 7 bases between the germline ends.

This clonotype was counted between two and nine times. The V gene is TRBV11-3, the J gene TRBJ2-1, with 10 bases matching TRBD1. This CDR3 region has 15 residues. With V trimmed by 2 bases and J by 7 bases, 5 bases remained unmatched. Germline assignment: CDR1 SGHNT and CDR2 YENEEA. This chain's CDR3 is CASSLPGQGMNEQFF. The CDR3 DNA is TGTGCCAGCAGCTTACCGGGACAGGGGATGAATGAGCAGTTCTTC. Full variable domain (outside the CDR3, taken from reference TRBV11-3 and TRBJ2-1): EAGVVQSPRYKIIEKKQPVAFWCNPISGHNTLYWYLQNLGQGPELLIRYENEEAVDDSQLPKDRFSAERLKGVDSTLKIQPAELGDSAVYLCASSLPGQGMNEQFFGPGTRLTVL.

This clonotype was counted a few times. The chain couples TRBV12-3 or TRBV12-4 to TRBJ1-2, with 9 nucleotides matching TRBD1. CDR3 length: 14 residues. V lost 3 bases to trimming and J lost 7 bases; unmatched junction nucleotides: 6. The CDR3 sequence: CASSLGTGRFGYTF. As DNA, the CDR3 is TGTGCCAGCAGTTTGGGGACAGGGAGGTTTGGCTACACCTTC.

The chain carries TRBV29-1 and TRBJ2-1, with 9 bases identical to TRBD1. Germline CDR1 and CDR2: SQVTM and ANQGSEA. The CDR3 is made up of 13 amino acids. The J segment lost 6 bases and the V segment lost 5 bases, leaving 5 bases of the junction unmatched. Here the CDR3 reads CSVRAQGANEQFF. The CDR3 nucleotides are TGCAGCGTTAGAGCACAGGGGGCCAATGAGCAGTTCTTC.

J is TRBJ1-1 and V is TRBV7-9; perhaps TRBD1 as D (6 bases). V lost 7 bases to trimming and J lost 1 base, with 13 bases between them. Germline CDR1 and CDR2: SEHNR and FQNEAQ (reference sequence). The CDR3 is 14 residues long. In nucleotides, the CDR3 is TGTGCCAGCACCCTACAGGGTACGAACACTGAAGCTTTCTTT. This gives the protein CASTLQGTNTEAFF.

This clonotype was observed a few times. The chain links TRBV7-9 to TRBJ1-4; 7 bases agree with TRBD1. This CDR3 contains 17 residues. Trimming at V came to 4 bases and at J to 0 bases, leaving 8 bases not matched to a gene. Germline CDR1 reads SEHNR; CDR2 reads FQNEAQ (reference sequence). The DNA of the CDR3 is TGTGCCAGCAGCTCTGGGACAGCCACTCCAACTAATGAAAAACTGTTTTTT. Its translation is CASSSGTATPTNEKLFF.

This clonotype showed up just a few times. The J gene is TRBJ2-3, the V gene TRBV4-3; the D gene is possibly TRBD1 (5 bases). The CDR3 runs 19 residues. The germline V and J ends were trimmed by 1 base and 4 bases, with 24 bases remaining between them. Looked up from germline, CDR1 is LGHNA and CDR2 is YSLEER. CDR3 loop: CASSQGISRSGFIADTQYF. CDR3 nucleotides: TGCGCCAGCAGCCAAGGAATATCAAGATCAGGGTTCATAGCAGATACGCAGTATTTT.

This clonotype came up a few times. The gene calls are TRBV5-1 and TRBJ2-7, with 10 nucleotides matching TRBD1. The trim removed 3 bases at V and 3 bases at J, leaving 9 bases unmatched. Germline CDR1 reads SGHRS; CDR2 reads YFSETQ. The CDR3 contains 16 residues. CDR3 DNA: TGCGCCAGCAGCTCAACGCAGGACAGGGGGAACTACGAGCAGTACTTC. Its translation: CASSSTQDRGNYEQYF.

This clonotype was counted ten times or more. CDR3 loop: CASSSGTEAFF. The DNA for the CDR3 is TGTGCCAGCTCAAGTGGGACTGAAGCTTTCTTT. This chain uses TRBV6-2 or TRBV6-3 with TRBJ1-1; D is ambiguous. Germline V gene sequence: CDR1 MNHEY, CDR2 SVGEGT. With 8 bases removed from V and 5 bases from J, the gap between germline ends came to 9 bases. This CDR3 has 11 residues.

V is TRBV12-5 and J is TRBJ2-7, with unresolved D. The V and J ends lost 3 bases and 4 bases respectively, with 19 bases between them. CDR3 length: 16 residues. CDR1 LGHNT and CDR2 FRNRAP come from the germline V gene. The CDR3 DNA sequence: TGTGCTAGTGGTTTTCTTCTCCCGAAAAGGGCTTACGAGCAGTACTTC. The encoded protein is CASGFLLPKRAYEQYF.